This T cell receptor beta chain was found in a study of blood T cell repertoires in COVID-19. In the study overall: Researchers got acute and convalescent COVID-19 samples from the United States, Italy and Spain. T cells, B-cell-depleted T cells, or PBMCs supplied cDNA or gDNA.

Study processing details: Nucleated cell number was recorded as an estimate derived from reference gene primer amplification. Data came from immunoSEQ multiplex PCR; TCRdb stores just in-frame clones and leaves some out. V and J calls and clone size are those listed in that table; D and trimming were worked out from the DNA. Of under 250,000 clones listed, about four fifths are singletons. Sequenced input: peripheral blood. The TCR comes from a woman between 35 and 50 years old with active or convalescent COVID-19.

CDR3 sequence reads: CASSSPDRANQETQYF. CDR3 coding DNA: TGTGCCAGCAGCTCCCCTGACAGGGCGAACCAAGAGACCCAGTACTTC. This chain connects TRBV5-6 to TRBJ2-5, with 7 bases aligning to TRBD1. CDR1 is SGHDT, CDR2 YYEEEE, per germline. Trimming at V came to 3 bases and at J to 0 bases, leaving 8 bases not matched to a gene. The CDR3 length is 16 residues.